A single sample is the source of the 18 T cell receptor beta chains below, sequenced in a study of cytomegalovirus exposure and HLA in healthy donors (dated by TCRdb to about 2017). Library generation was performed with the immunoSEQ multiplex PCR assay. A mixture of 60 forward primers for TCR Vbeta segments and 13 reverse primers for TCR Jbeta segments was used in the multiplex PCR. The table comes from immuneACCESS by way of TCRdb, which keeps in-frame sequences with V and J called. Part of the clones is missing from these tables; in studies checked, under half for an unresolved V gene and the rest for unknown reasons. Within this sample are about 170,000 clones, with over 75% of them counted one time only. The leading ten clones occupy approximately 0.89% of the sample. The sequenced sample consisted of PBMCs. Receptors originate from a woman aged 45-65 years in good health and CMV-seropositive.

J is TRBJ2-7 and V is TRBV28; D possibly corresponds to TRBD2 (6 bases). The CDR3 is 12 residues long. Trimming left V 7 bases short and J 13 bases short, with 20 bases between. Germline CDR1 and CDR2: MDHEN and SYDVKM. The CDR3 nucleotides are TGTGCCAGCACCCTAGGAGGGACCGAATGCTACTTC. Protein product: CASTLGGTECYF.

In its sample, this clone was seen once. CDR3 sequence: CASRPTEPYGYTF. CDR3 DNA sequence: TGCGCCAGCCGTCCGACAGAGCCCTATGGCTACACCTTC. The V and J genes are TRBV5-1 and TRBJ1-2; TRBD1 might be the D (5 bases). The CDR3 extends over 13 amino acids. Germline CDR1 and CDR2: SGHRS and YFSETQ. V lost 7 bases, J lost 4 bases, and 14 bases lay in between. Complete variable domain (other parts from reference TRBV5-1 and TRBJ1-2): KAGVTQTPRYLIKTRGQQVTLSCSPISGHRSVSWYQQTPGQGLQFLFEYFSETQRNKGNFPGRFSGRQFSNSRSEMNVSTLELGDSALYLCASRPTEPYGYTFGSGTRLTVV.

The sample holds one count of this clone. This CDR3 is CASSGTTSAPVDEQFF. The CDR3 bases are TGCGCCAGCAGTGGGACTACTTCGGCACCGGTCGATGAGCAGTTCTTC. V gene TRBV10-1 combines with J gene TRBJ2-1, with a tentative D call TRBD2 (6 bases). In germline, CDR1 is WNHNN, CDR2 SYGVQD (reference sequence). This CDR3 is 16 amino acids long. V dropped 4 bases and J dropped 8 bases, with 21 bases sitting between them.

The chain uses TRBV7-2 and TRBJ1-6, with TRBD1 as a possible D gene (5 bases). Germline CDR1 and CDR2: SGHTA and FQGNSA. V lost 4 bases and J lost 8, with 12 bases in between. The CDR3 is 14 amino acids. The CDR3 DNA follows: TGTGCCAGCAGCTCGAAGGGGTTAGATTCACCCCTCCACTTT. Its protein is CASSSKGLDSPLHF.

V is TRBV6-5 and J is TRBJ1-2; tentatively, D is TRBD1 (6 bases). The CDR3 has 15 residues. CDR1 MNHEY and CDR2 SVGAGI come from the germline V gene. Trimming stripped 10 bases from V and 1 base from J, with 19 bases between. As DNA, the CDR3 is TGTGCCACCCTCAGGGGACGCTGGAGTAACTATGGCTACACCTTC. The encoded protein is CATLRGRWSNYGYTF.

The CDR3 region has the DNA TGCGCCAGCAGCCCTGGACTAGCATTTATGGAGACCCAGTACTTC. As protein: CASSPGLAFMETQYF. The V call is TRBV4-3, the J call TRBJ2-5; TRBD2 aligns across 8 bases. Looked up from germline, CDR1 is LGHNA and CDR2 is YSLEER. The CDR3 sequence is 15 residues long. Trimming cost V 4 bases and J 5 bases; bases outside gene matches: 9.

The chain is built from TRBV5-1 and TRBJ1-1; no clear D gene. CDR1 is SGHRS, CDR2 YFSETQ, per germline. The CDR3 consists of 14 residues. Trimming shortened V by 5 bases and J by 1 base, and 12 bases separated the two germline ends. CDR3 coding DNA: TGCGCCAGCAGGATGAGGGAGGAGAACACTGAAGCTTTCTTT. It codes for CASRMREENTEAFF.

The rearrangement joins TRBV5-1 to TRBJ2-7, with D possibly matching TRBD1 (5 bases). This CDR3 has 13 amino acids. The germline V and J ends were trimmed by 4 bases and 3 bases, with 11 bases remaining between them. Germline loops: CDR1 SGHRS, CDR2 YFSETQ. CDR3 protein: CASSAYTGYEQYF. The CDR3 nucleotides are TGCGCCAGCAGCGCGTACACAGGCTACGAGCAGTACTTC.

This chain uses TRBV29-1 with TRBJ1-1; a possible D gene is TRBD1 (6 bases). The V gene's germline CDR1 is SQVTM and CDR2 ANQGSEA. CDR3 size: 12 residues. V was cut by 7 bases and J by 1 base, with 10 bases left in between. The CDR3 here is CSAATGNTEAFF. The CDR3, as DNA: TGCAGCGCCGCGACAGGGAACACTGAAGCTTTCTTT.

The rearrangement links TRBV15 to TRBJ1-5; 7 bases are a match to TRBD1. Trimming removed 5 bases from V and 4 bases from J; junction bases left unmatched: 5. The CDR3 length is 14 residues. The V gene's germline CDR1 is LNHNV and CDR2 YYDKDF (reference sequence). CDR3 amino acids: CATSADRVNQPQHF. The CDR3 DNA reads TGTGCCACCAGCGCAGACAGGGTAAATCAGCCCCAGCATTTT.

The chain combines TRBV19 with TRBJ2-5; D is unresolved. V dropped 3 bases and J dropped 1 base, with 6 bases sitting between them. The germline CDR1 and CDR2 sequences are LNHDA and SQIVND (reference sequence). This CDR3 is built from 13 residues. The CDR3 bases are TGTGCCAGTAGTATTAATCTCCAAGAGACCCAGTACTTC. It specifies CASSINLQETQYF.

The V call is TRBV7-9, the J call TRBJ2-3; 7 bases align to TRBD1. V lost 11 bases, J lost 14 bases, and 13 bases stayed unmatched. Germline CDR1 SEHNR, CDR2 FQNEAQ (reference sequence). The CDR3 length is 11 residues. CDR3 amino acids: CAVIRGQRGYF. Here the CDR3 DNA reads TGTGCCGTCATAAGGGGGCAACGCGGGTATTTT.

A few counts support this clone. The J gene is TRBJ2-1, the V gene TRBV5-1, with 9 bases aligning to TRBD2. The CDR3 has 18 amino acids. Per germline, CDR1 SGHRS and CDR2 YFSETQ. V was clipped by 1 base and J by 5 bases; unmatched bases: 13. CDR3 protein: CASSLIAGVSRPNNEQFF. Here the CDR3 DNA reads TGCGCCAGCAGCTTGATAGCGGGAGTATCCCGGCCTAACAATGAGCAGTTCTTC.

This chain uses TRBV7-3 with TRBJ2-7; 11 nucleotides line up with TRBD2. This CDR3 contains 17 residues. V dropped 5 bases and J dropped 4; count of bases not matched to a gene: 13. Looked up from germline, CDR1 is SGHTA and CDR2 is FQGTGA. For the CDR3, the DNA is TGTGCCAGCAGCATAAGACTAGCGGGAAGGGTGGGATACGAGCAGTACTTC. Translating gives CASSIRLAGRVGYEQYF.

The V and J genes are TRBV15 and TRBJ1-4; possibly TRBD1 for D (5 bases). Germline V gene lookup returns CDR1 LNHNV and CDR2 YYDKDF (reference sequence). Trimming pared 0 bases from V and 8 bases from J, leaving 10 bases between. The CDR3 extends over 14 amino acids. CDR3 loop: CATSREGVYEKLFF. The CDR3 nucleotides are TGTGCCACCAGCAGAGAAGGGGTTTACGAAAAACTGTTTTTT. Combining the CDR3 with reference TRBV15 and TRBJ1-4 gives the whole variable domain DAMVIQNPRYQVTQFGKPVTLSCSQTLNHNVMYWYQQKSSQAPKLLFHYYDKDFNNEADTPDNFQSRRPNTSFCFLDIRSPGLGDTAMYLCATSREGVYEKLFFGSGTQLSVL.

This clone has only one observation. This sequence joins TRBV19 and TRBJ1-5; TRBD1 aligns across 8 bases. The CDR3 runs 17 residues. Looked up from germline, CDR1 is LNHDA and CDR2 is SQIVND (reference sequence). Unmatched junction bases numbered 13, after V lost 3 bases and J lost 6 bases. As DNA, the CDR3 is TGTGCCAGTAGTATGCATAGGACAGGGAGTTTACGTCAGCCCCAGCATTTT. This sequence encodes CASSMHRTGSLRQPQHF.

The V and J genes are TRBV4-1 and TRBJ1-4, with TRBD1 matching over 7 bases. V shed 0 bases and J 0 bases; nucleotides not matched to a gene: 4. The CDR3 runs 17 residues. Germline CDR1 reads MGHRA; CDR2 reads YSYEKL. The CDR3 sequence: CASSQDPQGATNEKLFF. CDR3 in DNA: TGCGCCAGCAGCCAAGACCCTCAGGGGGCAACTAATGAAAAACTGTTTTTT.

V gene TRBV5-1 combines with J gene TRBJ1-1; possibly TRBD1 for D (6 bases). The CDR3 length is 15 residues. The germline gives CDR1 SGHRS, CDR2 YFSETQ. Between the trimmed V and J ends, which lost 2 bases and 2 bases, there was a span of 13 bases. The CDR3 DNA reads TGCGCCAGCAGCTTTCAGGGGATTTATAACACTGAAGCTTTCTTT. It specifies CASSFQGIYNTEAFF.